The 28 T cell receptor beta chains given below trace back to one sample, sequenced in a study of PD-1 blockade in mismatch repair-deficient tumors. Measured with immunoSEQ multiplex PCR; TCRdb has only the in-frame clones, and not every one. The table includes around 9,400 clones, 75% to 90% detected once. Here the sequenced sample was PBMCs, taken less than 47 weeks after starting pembrolizumab. Receptors were obtained from an adult with mismatch repair-deficient cancer.

V and J are TRBV5-4 and TRBJ1-1; no clear D gene. The germline CDR1 and CDR2 sequences are SGHNT and YYREEE (reference sequence). This CDR3 has 16 amino acids. Trimming took off 4 bases at V and 0 bases at J, with 16 bases between the two ends. The DNA for the CDR3 is TGTGCCAGCAGCCCAAGATCTGGAGACCTGAACACTGAAGCTTTCTTT. Protein product: CASSPRSGDLNTEAFF.

The chain links TRBV16 to TRBJ2-1; 7 bases line up with TRBD2. Germline V gives CDR1 KGHSY, CDR2 FQNENV. The CDR3 is 14 amino acids. V lost 4 bases and J lost 5; bases outside the gene matches: 5. The DNA for the CDR3 is TGTGCCAGCAGCCGTGCGGGAGCAAACAATGAGCAGTTCTTC. Translation: CASSRAGANNEQFF.

The rearrangement links TRBV6-6 to TRBJ2-1, with 7 nucleotides matching TRBD2. Germline assignment: CDR1 MNHNY and CDR2 SVGAGI (reference sequence). CDR3 size: 15 residues. Losses at the gene ends were 6 bases for V and 2 bases for J; bases not matched to a gene: 7. The CDR3 DNA reads TGTGCCAGCAGGAAAGAGCGGGAAACCTACAATGAGCAGTTCTTC. Protein sequence: CASRKERETYNEQFF.

The rearrangement uses TRBV11-3 and TRBJ2-7; no reliable D call. The V end was cut by 5 bases, the J end by 2 bases, with 16 bases between. The CDR3 covers 15 residues. CDR1 is SGHNT and CDR2 is YENEEA in the germline V gene. The CDR3 DNA reads as TGTGCCAGCAGCCTACAGATACCCACTCCCTACGAGCAGTACTTC. It specifies CASSLQIPTPYEQYF.

As concerns this clone: Other nucleotide sequences in the sample specify the same CDR3. This sequence joins TRBV4-2 and TRBJ2-1, with 8 bases fitting TRBD2. The CDR3 is 19 amino acids. The trim removed 0 bases at V and 7 bases at J, leaving 17 bases unmatched. Germline V gene data show CDR1 as LGHNA and CDR2 as YNFKEQ. DNA for the CDR3: TGTGCCAGCAGCCAAGAAGGGAACGGGAGGGCCCTCGGGTCTAATGAGCAGTTCTTC. Amino acid sequence: CASSQEGNGRALGSNEQFF.

The chain carries TRBV4-2 and TRBJ1-5; tentative D call: TRBD1 (6 bases). The CDR3 sequence is 15 residues long. CDR1 is LGHNA, CDR2 YNFKEQ, per germline. Trimming took off 2 bases at V and 5 bases at J, with 13 bases between the two ends. This CDR3 is CASSQLQGLDQPQHF. DNA of the CDR3: TGTGCCAGCAGCCAACTACAGGGCCTAGATCAGCCCCAGCATTTT.

V and J are TRBV6-1 and TRBJ2-3, with D perhaps TRBD2 (5 bases). From germline, CDR1 is MNHNS and CDR2 SASEGT. V lost 8 bases, J lost 2 bases, and 8 bases lay in between. This CDR3 has 12 residues. The CDR3 nucleotides read TGTGCCAGCCGAGGGAACACAGATACGCAGTATTTT. Translated: CASRGNTDTQYF.

The CDR3 DNA is TGTGCCAGCAGTCACCGACAGGGGGCTTCCTACGAGCAGTACTTC. It specifies CASSHRQGASYEQYF. The J gene is TRBJ2-7, the V gene TRBV6-6, with 10 bases matching TRBD1. Unmatched junction bases numbered 5, after V lost 5 bases and J lost 1 base. CDR3 length equals 15 residues. Per the germline V gene, CDR1 is MNHNY and CDR2 is SVGAGI (reference sequence).

The chain carries TRBV4-2 and TRBJ2-2; 8 bases fit TRBD1. This CDR3 contains 16 residues. V was pared by 5 bases and J by 4 bases, with 9 bases of the junction left unmatched. Germline V CDR1 and CDR2: LGHNA, YNFKEQ. Here the CDR3 DNA reads TGTGCCAGCAGCGAACCGGACAGGGCTGGCACCGGGGAGCTGTTTTTT. Protein sequence: CASSEPDRAGTGELFF.

The chain has TRBV14 and TRBJ1-1; 7 bases line up with TRBD1. With 6 bases clipped from V and 0 bases from J, the junction kept 4 bases outside the gene matches. This CDR3 has 14 amino acids. Germline CDR1 SGHDN, CDR2 FVKESK. The CDR3 coding sequence is TGTGCCAGCAGACCCGGGACAGTGAACACTGAAGCTTTCTTT. It translates to CASRPGTVNTEAFF.

The chain links TRBV2 to TRBJ1-2, with TRBD1 as a possible D gene (5 bases). This CDR3 is 12 amino acids long. Between the trimmed V and J ends, which lost 7 bases and 3 bases, there was a span of 9 bases. Germline loops: CDR1 SNHLY, CDR2 FYNNEI. CDR3 sequence reads: CASNVRDYGYTF. CDR3 nucleotide sequence: TGTGCCAGCAATGTCAGGGACTATGGCTACACCTTC.

The chain carries TRBV27 and TRBJ2-1, with D possibly TRBD2 on 5 matching bases. The germline V gene has CDR1 MNHEY and CDR2 SMNVEV (reference sequence). The length of the CDR3 is 15 residues. V lost 4 bases and J 4 bases, leaving 14 bases between the germline ends. CDR3 sequence: CASSSFGLSYNEQFF. In DNA form, the CDR3 reads TGTGCCAGCAGTTCCTTCGGACTGTCGTACAATGAGCAGTTCTTC.

The CDR3: CASSPPLSDRGYGYTF. Here the CDR3 DNA reads TGCGCCAGCAGTCCCCCTTTATCAGACAGGGGCTATGGCTACACCTTC. V gene TRBV23-1 combines with J gene TRBJ1-2; 8 bases align to TRBD1. TRBV23-1 is an ORF; its function is uncertain. The J segment lost 4 bases and the V segment lost 4 bases, leaving 11 bases of the junction unmatched. This CDR3 has 16 amino acids.

This clone appeared a few times. The chain uses TRBV7-9 and TRBJ2-7, with 8 bases matching TRBD1. The V segment lost 4 bases and the J segment 3 bases; nucleotides outside the gene matches: 5. Germline V gene lookup returns CDR1 SEHNR and CDR2 FQNEAQ (reference sequence). CDR3 length: 14 amino acids. The CDR3 spells CASSSDRGGYEQYF. The DNA of the CDR3 is TGTGCCAGCAGCTCCGACAGGGGAGGCTACGAGCAGTACTTC.

In its sample, this clone was seen a few times. This chain connects TRBV7-2 to TRBJ2-5; D may be TRBD1 (5 bases). CDR1 and CDR2 (germline): SGHTA, FQGNSA. The CDR3 totals 13 residues. Trimming removed 3 bases from V and 5 bases from J, with 10 bases in between. CDR3 nucleotides: TGTGCCAGCAGCTTTCGGTCAGGGGAGACCCAGTACTTC. Translated, it gives CASSFRSGETQYF.

The V gene is TRBV11-2, the J gene TRBJ2-1; D is unclear. CDR3 length: 13 residues. CDR1 and CDR2 (germline): SGHAT, FQNNGV. V was trimmed by 0 bases and J by 9 bases, leaving 9 bases between them. In nucleotides, the CDR3 is TGTGCCAGCAGCTTAGAGGTTGCACTTGAGCAGTTCTTC. This sequence encodes CASSLEVALEQFF.

CDR3 in amino acids: CASSPGQGYNQPQHF. The CDR3 DNA follows: TGTGCCAGTAGCCCGGGACAGGGGTACAATCAGCCCCAGCATTTT. This chain joins TRBV19 and TRBJ1-5, with 10 bases matching TRBD1. The V gene's germline CDR1 is LNHDA and CDR2 SQIVND (reference sequence). Trimming cost V 6 bases and J 3 bases; bases outside gene matches: 5. This CDR3 is built from 15 residues.

This clone was recorded only once. The CDR3 DNA reads TGCGCCAGCAGATTAGTTGGGAACACTGAAGCTTTCTTT. Its protein is CASRLVGNTEAFF. This chain connects TRBV5-1 to TRBJ1-1; D is ambiguous. Germline CDR1 SGHRS, CDR2 YFSETQ. The CDR3 is made up of 13 amino acids. Trimming removed 5 bases at V and 1 base at J, with 9 bases between.

The chain is built from TRBV6-5 and TRBJ2-1; 8 positions match TRBD2. Trimming cost V 0 bases and J 11 bases; bases outside gene matches: 3. This CDR3 comprises 13 residues. The germline gives CDR1 MNHEY, CDR2 SVGAGI. Here the CDR3 DNA reads TGTGCCAGCAGTTACTCTGGCGGGAGGCAGCAGTTCTTC. It is translated as CASSYSGGRQQFF.

V is TRBV7-6 and J is TRBJ2-5; a possible D gene is TRBD2 (6 bases). Germline lookup yields CDR1 SGHVS and CDR2 FNYEAQ. The CDR3 extends over 17 amino acids. The V end lost 0 bases, the J end lost 4 bases, and 18 bases lay between the germline ends. In nucleotides, the CDR3 is TGTGCCAGCAGCTTAGCGGGTTTGGAGGGAACCTCAGAGACCCAGTACTTC. Amino acids: CASSLAGLEGTSETQYF.

The chain recombines TRBV30 with TRBJ1-2; the match to TRBD1 covers 10 bases. Per germline, CDR1 GTSNPN and CDR2 SVGIG (reference sequence). This CDR3 region has 14 residues. J lost 7 bases, V lost 3 bases, and 8 bases had no gene match. CDR3 sequence reads: CAWRDPGTGVGYTF. As DNA, the CDR3 is TGTGCCTGGAGAGATCCCGGGACAGGGGTTGGCTACACCTTC.

This clone was counted between two and nine times. DNA for the CDR3: TGTGCCCTAAGGCCGACTAACTCCTACGAGCAGTACTTC. Translated: CALRPTNSYEQYF. The rearrangement joins TRBV10-3 to TRBJ2-7; the D gene is possibly TRBD2 (5 bases). Deletions cut 11 bases from V and 0 bases from J, with 14 bases between. Germline V gene data show CDR1 as ENHRY and CDR2 as SYGVKD. The CDR3 consists of 13 residues.

The chain joins TRBV5-1 to TRBJ2-1; 9 positions agree with TRBD2. Germline lookup yields CDR1 SGHRS and CDR2 YFSETQ. The CDR3 has 15 residues. The J segment lost 4 bases and the V segment lost 5 bases, leaving 7 bases of the junction unmatched. The CDR3 spells CASSLAGESYNEQFF. Written as DNA, the CDR3 is TGCGCCAGCAGTTTAGCGGGAGAGTCTTACAATGAGCAGTTCTTC.

The gene calls are TRBV5-6 and TRBJ2-1; D uncertain. V dropped 4 bases and J dropped 4 bases, with 9 bases sitting between them. This CDR3 region has 13 residues. CDR1 is SGHDT, CDR2 YYEEEE, per germline. CDR3 in amino acids: CASSADFYNEQFF. CDR3 nucleotides: TGTGCCAGCAGCGCTGACTTTTACAATGAGCAGTTCTTC. Filled out from reference TRBV5-6 and TRBJ2-1, the complete variable domain reads DAGVTQSPTHLIKTRGQQVTLRCSPKSGHDTVSWYQQALGQGPQFIFQYYEEEERQRGNFPDRFSGHQFPNYSSELNVNALLLGDSALYLCASSADFYNEQFFGPGTRLTVL.

V gene TRBV19 combines with J gene TRBJ1-1, with 8 bases identical to TRBD1. V lost 5 bases, J lost 8 bases, and 7 bases stayed unmatched. The CDR3 is 13 amino acids. Germline lookup yields CDR1 LNHDA and CDR2 SQIVND (reference sequence). The CDR3 DNA reads as TGTGCCAGTAGTGGAGGGGCAGGGGGCGAAGCTTTCTTT. Translation gives CASSGGAGGEAFF.

V gene TRBV15 combines with J gene TRBJ1-2; weak D call: TRBD1 (5 bases). The CDR3 runs 14 residues. The V gene's germline CDR1 is LNHNV and CDR2 YYDKDF (reference sequence). V dropped 0 bases and J dropped 8 bases, with 13 bases sitting between them. The CDR3 bases are TGTGCCACCAGCAGAGACAGGGCGGTAGGAGGCTACACCTTC. Protein: CATSRDRAVGGYTF.

The chain joins TRBV7-9 to TRBJ2-5; 7 bases fit TRBD1. V lost 7 bases to trimming and J lost 5 bases; unmatched junction nucleotides: 10. Germline lookup yields CDR1 SEHNR and CDR2 FQNEAQ (reference sequence). The CDR3 is 14 residues long. DNA for the CDR3: TGTGCCAGCACCCACGACAGGGCCCGGGAGACCCAGTACTTC. Its protein is CASTHDRARETQYF. The full variable domain, in which reference TRBV7-9 and TRBJ2-5 provide the parts outside the CDR3, is DTGVSQNPRHKITKRGQNVTFRCDPISEHNRLYWYRQTLGQGPEFLTYFQNEAQLEKSRLLSDRFSAERPKGSFSTLEIQRTEQGDSAMYLCASTHDRARETQYFGPGTRLLVL.

The rearrangement links TRBV28 to TRBJ2-1; possible D gene TRBD2, 5 bases. Trimming took 5 bases from V and 7 from J, leaving 9 bases between them. CDR1 and CDR2 from the germline V gene are MDHEN and SYDVKM. The CDR3 is 12 amino acids. The CDR3 nucleotides read TGTGCCAGCAGTCCCCCGGGAAATGAGCAGTTCTTC. It is translated as CASSPPGNEQFF.